One and the same sample provided the 24 T cell receptor beta chains below, sequenced in a study of CXCR3-negative and CXCR3-positive naive CD8 T cells. The libraries of TRB cDNA were constructed through 5' RACE using UMI labels. After re-calling the 5' RACE reads, TCRdb lists one entry per CDR3 protein, DNA absent. The sample holds some 130,000 distinct CDR3 sequences. The sequenced material came from naive CXCR3- CD8+ T cells from blood. Subset in this sample: CD45RO-CCR7+CD27+CD95- naive CD8+ T cells lacking CXCR3 (TNR3-). These receptors were collected from a human donor in good health. Some clones in this sample may be carry-over from other donors' samples.

The chain has TRBV14 and TRBJ2-1. Per germline, CDR1 SGHDN and CDR2 FVKESK. The CDR3 extends over 11 amino acids. The CDR3 here is CASSPGCEQFF.

The gene calls are TRBV28 and TRBJ2-1; with no DNA, the TCRdb D assignment of TRBD2 cannot be verified. Germline V gene lookup returns CDR1 MDHEN and CDR2 SYDVKM. The CDR3 consists of 16 residues. CDR3 loop: CASSFLSSGAKDEQFF.

The V gene is TRBV12-3 or TRBV12-4, the J gene TRBJ2-1; TCRdb designates TRBD1, a call that cannot be tested without DNA. This CDR3 has 11 amino acids. The CDR3 spells CASSGGDEQFF.

The chain recombines TRBV4-1 with TRBJ2-5. There are 14 residues in the CDR3. Per germline, CDR1 MGHRA and CDR2 YSYEKL. The CDR3 is CASSQVALQETQYF.

The rearrangement links TRBV12-3 or TRBV12-4 to TRBJ1-1. CDR3 length equals 13 residues. The chain's CDR3 is CASSLSGSTEAFF.

The V and J genes are TRBV30 and TRBJ2-1; TCRdb returns TRBD2, unconfirmable since there is no DNA. Germline V lookup: CDR1 GTSNPN, CDR2 SVGIG (reference sequence). This CDR3 has 15 amino acids. The CDR3: CAWVSGGYPYNEQFF.

The chain links TRBV13 to TRBJ2-7; no DNA is available, so the TRBD1 call from TCRdb remains unchecked. Germline CDR1 reads PRHDT; CDR2 reads FYEKMQ (reference sequence). This CDR3 contains 14 residues. CDR3 region: CASSPGGPTYEQYF.

The V and J genes are TRBV9 and TRBJ1-1; checking the TCRdb D call of TRBD1 is not possible without DNA. This CDR3 has 18 residues. Per germline, CDR1 SGDLS and CDR2 YYNGEE. The CDR3 loop is CASSGPASFWDRATEAFF.

The V gene is TRBV7-9, the J gene TRBJ1-6; without DNA, the TCRdb call of TRBD1 cannot be checked. CDR3 length: 13 amino acids. From germline, CDR1 is SEHNR and CDR2 FQNEAQ (reference sequence). CDR3 residues: CASSLGGSSPLHF.

CDR3 amino acids: CASSRTSGGTTDTQYF. The chain links TRBV7-3 to TRBJ2-3; TCRdb outputs TRBD2, but without DNA this stays unchecked. The CDR3 length is 16 residues. Looked up from germline, CDR1 is SGHTA and CDR2 is FQGTGA.

The chain couples TRBV29-1 to TRBJ2-7; TCRdb selects TRBD1, and the lack of DNA leaves this call unchecked. The CDR3 is made up of 13 amino acids. Germline CDR1 is SQVTM and CDR2 is ANQGSEA. CDR3 protein: CSASPGLMDEQYF.

The chain is built from TRBV5-1 and TRBJ1-1; TCRdb selects TRBD1, and the lack of DNA leaves this call unchecked. The CDR3 runs to 14 residues. Germline CDR1 SGHRS, CDR2 YFSETQ. The CDR3 reads CASSLQGRNTEAFF.

The chain carries TRBV4-1 and TRBJ2-7; TCRdb outputs TRBD2, but without DNA this stays unchecked. In germline, CDR1 is MGHRA, CDR2 YSYEKL. The CDR3 covers 17 residues. CDR3 sequence reads: CASSLEFGLAGEHEQYF.

The chain joins TRBV28 to TRBJ2-3; TCRdb designates TRBD1, a call that cannot be tested without DNA. This CDR3 region has 16 residues. Per the germline V gene, CDR1 is MDHEN and CDR2 is SYDVKM. The CDR3 spells CASSLSTAPGTDTQYF. The complete variable domain, with remaining parts taken from reference TRBV28 and TRBJ2-3, reads DVKVTQSSRYLVKRTGEKVFLECVQDMDHENMFWYRQDPGLGLRLIYFSYDVKMKEKGDIPEGYSVSREKKERFSLILESASTNQTSMYLCASSLSTAPGTDTQYFGPGTRLTVL.

The CDR3 is CSVRGQHQPDIQYF. The chain is built from TRBV20-1 and TRBJ2-4. CDR1 and CDR2 (germline): DFQATT, SNEGSKA (reference sequence). This CDR3 has 14 amino acids.

V gene TRBV23-1 combines with J gene TRBJ2-1; TCRdb's D gene call, TRBD1, goes unchecked for lack of DNA. TRBV23-1 is an ORF, and what it does is uncertain. The CDR3 loop spans 17 amino acids. The CDR3 is CASSQSGDRGGYNEQFF.

The V and J genes are TRBV11-2 and TRBJ2-7; the D call from TCRdb, TRBD1, cannot be confirmed without DNA. The germline V gene has CDR1 SGHAT and CDR2 FQNNGV. CDR3 length: 12 residues. The CDR3 loop reads CASGGQGYEQYF.

The chain joins TRBV7-8 to TRBJ2-1. Germline values: CDR1 SGHVS, CDR2 FQNEAQ. This CDR3 spans 12 amino acids. The CDR3 loop reads CASSREDNEQFF.

The CDR3 here is CSVQGDAGQPQHF. The V call is TRBV29-1, the J call TRBJ1-5. The CDR3 length is 13 residues. Germline V CDR1 and CDR2: SQVTM, ANQGSEA.

The rearrangement uses TRBV12-3 or TRBV12-4 and TRBJ2-7. CDR3 size: 13 residues. CDR3 region: CASRGSPKYEQYF.

This rearrangement joins TRBV4-1 to TRBJ2-3. Germline CDR1 MGHRA, CDR2 YSYEKL. The CDR3 totals 15 residues. The CDR3 sequence is CASSQDLDLTDTQYF.

The chain carries TRBV28 and TRBJ2-1; no DNA is available, so the TRBD2 call from TCRdb remains unchecked. This CDR3 comprises 16 residues. Germline V lookup: CDR1 MDHEN, CDR2 SYDVKM. This CDR3 reads CASRPLLAGYDNEQFF.

This chain connects TRBV7-9 to TRBJ1-1; TCRdb names TRBD1, which stays unverified in the absence of DNA. CDR3 size: 14 residues. Germline V gene lookup returns CDR1 SEHNR and CDR2 FQNEAQ (reference sequence). CDR3 in amino acids: CASSLASDRTEAFF.

This chain links TRBV3-1 with TRBJ2-7; as DNA is missing, the TRBD1 call by TCRdb cannot be tested. The CDR3 is 15 residues long. CDR1 and CDR2 (germline): LGHDT, YNNKEL (reference sequence). Here the CDR3 reads CASSQGQRAVYEQYF.